These 28 T cell receptor beta chains share one sample of origin, sequenced in a study of OX40 agonist ivuxolimab in advanced cancers. Some clones are missing from TCRdb's copy, which holds only in-frame ones; the method was immunoSEQ multiplex PCR. The table shows about 76,000 clones, with about 82% occurring only once. Here the sequenced sample was CD4+ or CD8+ T cells sorted from blood, taken in a trial of the OX40 agonist ivuxolimab. Receptors were obtained from an adult with an advanced solid tumor such as melanoma, head and neck, liver or kidney cancer.

The V gene is TRBV11-2, the J gene TRBJ1-5; 7 bases are a match to TRBD1. The CDR3 length is 19 residues. CDR1 is SGHAT, CDR2 FQNNGV, per germline. V trimming: 0 bases; J trimming: 5 bases; junction bases outside the gene matches: 16. The DNA of the CDR3 is TGTGCCAGCAGCTTAGATCACGTATTTGAAGACAGGGTCTATCAGCCCCAGCATTTT. Residues: CASSLDHVFEDRVYQPQHF.

This chain connects TRBV11-3 to TRBJ2-1; 9 bases line up with TRBD1. This CDR3 has 20 amino acids. The V segment lost 0 bases and the J segment 3 bases; nucleotides outside the gene matches: 15. Per germline, CDR1 SGHNT and CDR2 YENEEA. CDR3 protein: CASSLELCLEDRGLYNEQFF. The CDR3 bases are TGTGCCAGCAGCTTAGAACTCTGTCTCGAGGACAGGGGCCTCTACAATGAGCAGTTCTTC.

The chain carries TRBV5-1 and TRBJ2-2; 9 nucleotides line up with TRBD1. Germline lookup yields CDR1 SGHRS and CDR2 YFSETQ. The CDR3 has 15 amino acids. V lost 2 bases and J lost 7; bases outside the gene matches: 6. CDR3 residues: CASSFAGTGIGELFF. CDR3 coding DNA: TGCGCCAGCAGCTTTGCCGGGACAGGGATCGGGGAGCTGTTTTTT.

This clone was seen a single time. The chain's CDR3 is CASSFQGKGQYF. CDR3 sequence (DNA): TGTGCCAGCAGCTTTCAAGGGAAAGGGCAGTACTTC. V gene TRBV5-4 combines with J gene TRBJ2-7; no clear D. The CDR3 has 12 residues. Germline V gives CDR1 SGHNT, CDR2 YYREEE (reference sequence). The ends were cut back, 2 bases at V and 9 bases at J, with 12 bases in the middle. Full variable domain (remainder filled in from reference TRBV5-4 and TRBJ2-7): ETGVTQSPTHLIKTRGQQVTLRCSSQSGHNTVSWYQQALGQGPQFIFQYYREEENGRGNFPPRFSGLQFPNYSSELNVNALELDDSALYLCASSFQGKGQYFGPGTRLTVT.

The chain has TRBV30 and TRBJ1-1; D unclear. Trimming removed 2 bases at V and 1 base at J, with 14 bases between. Germline V CDR1 and CDR2: GTSNPN, SVGIG (reference sequence). This CDR3 has 15 residues. The CDR3 region has the DNA TGTGCCTGGAGTCGGGAGTTACGGGAGAACACTGAAGCTTTCTTT. Translation: CAWSRELRENTEAFF.

The chain joins TRBV9 to TRBJ2-1; D gene unclear. This CDR3 contains 13 residues. V shed 4 bases and J shed 10 bases, with 15 bases lying between them. Germline assignment: CDR1 SGDLS and CDR2 YYNGEE. Here the CDR3 DNA reads TGTGCCAGCAGCAGAAGAGGTGCACTAGAGCAGTTCTTC. Its protein product is CASSRRGALEQFF.

The chain recombines TRBV7-9 with TRBJ2-7; TRBD1 matches 8 bases. With V trimmed by 3 bases and J by 7 bases, 11 bases remained unmatched. The CDR3 runs 15 residues. The germline CDR1 and CDR2 sequences are SEHNR and FQNEAQ (reference sequence). The CDR3 bases are TGTGCCAGCAGCTTCCTCCGGGACAGGACCTCAGAGCAGTACTTC. Protein product: CASSFLRDRTSEQYF.

This chain uses TRBV29-1 with TRBJ2-7; D remains ambiguous. Trimming removed 2 bases at V and 0 bases at J, with 8 bases between. CDR1 is SQVTM, CDR2 ANQGSEA, per germline. CDR3 length equals 13 residues. The CDR3 DNA follows: TGCAGCGTTGAAAAGGACGGCTCCTACGAGCAGTACTTC. It specifies CSVEKDGSYEQYF.

The rearrangement joins TRBV9 to TRBJ1-1; D call uncertain. The CDR3 extends over 13 amino acids. The V gene's germline CDR1 is SGDLS and CDR2 YYNGEE. Trimming stripped 0 bases from V and 1 base from J, with 4 bases between. For the CDR3, the DNA is TGTGCCAGCAGCGTAGGGAGGAACACTGAAGCTTTCTTT. This codes for CASSVGRNTEAFF.

DNA of the CDR3: TGTGCCATCAGGGACAGGGGCTACGAGCAGTACTTC. Translating gives CAIRDRGYEQYF. The gene calls are TRBV10-3 and TRBJ2-7, with TRBD1 matching over 9 bases. Germline V gene sequence: CDR1 ENHRY, CDR2 SYGVKD. The V and J ends lost 6 bases and 3 bases, in that order; junction bases with no gene match: 0. CDR3 length: 12 residues.

This rearrangement joins TRBV2 to TRBJ2-3; no firm D call. CDR1 is SNHLY, CDR2 FYNNEI, per germline. Trimming shortened V by 7 bases and J by 2 bases, and 7 bases separated the two germline ends. This CDR3 region has 12 residues. CDR3 region: CASNGNTDTQYF. CDR3 coding DNA: TGTGCCAGCAATGGAAACACAGATACGCAGTATTTT.

The rearrangement joins TRBV6-6 to TRBJ1-1; TRBD1 is a possible D gene (5 bases). V gave up 5 bases and J gave up 2 bases, with 12 bases separating them. The germline CDR1 and CDR2 sequences are MNHNY and SVGAGI (reference sequence). The CDR3 totals 14 residues. The CDR3: CASSVAGPNTEAFF. The DNA of the CDR3 is TGTGCCAGCAGTGTAGCGGGACCTAACACTGAAGCTTTCTTT.

This chain joins TRBV7-9 and TRBJ1-2; no definite D call. V was shortened by 5 bases and J by 3 bases, with 13 bases between the two germline ends. The CDR3 covers 14 residues. The germline V gene encodes CDR1 SEHNR and CDR2 FQNEAQ (reference sequence). CDR3 sequence reads: CASSLLRQDYGYTF. CDR3 nucleotides: TGTGCCAGCAGCCTCCTGAGGCAGGACTATGGCTACACCTTC.

V and J are TRBV5-1 and TRBJ1-3; 7 bases map to TRBD1. CDR3 size: 16 residues. The germline gives CDR1 SGHRS, CDR2 YFSETQ. After removal of 4 bases from V and 0 bases from J, the junction contained 7 bases not matched to a gene. The CDR3 spells CASSPRTGSSGNTIYF. CDR3 sequence (DNA): TGCGCCAGCAGCCCGCGGACAGGCAGCTCTGGAAACACCATATATTTT.

The count of this clone is one. The chain employs TRBV19 and TRBJ2-5, with 7 nucleotides matching TRBD1. The CDR3 covers 16 residues. The J segment lost 1 base and the V segment lost 10 bases, leaving 15 bases of the junction unmatched. CDR1 and CDR2 (germline): LNHDA, SQIVND (reference sequence). The chain's CDR3 is CATAPKGAEIQETQYF. CDR3 sequence (DNA): TGTGCCACCGCCCCGAAGGGGGCCGAAATCCAAGAGACCCAGTACTTC.

This clone was seen a handful of times. This chain uses TRBV9 with TRBJ2-2; D unclear. V gave up 0 bases and J gave up 6 bases, with 3 bases separating them. Germline V CDR1 and CDR2: SGDLS, YYNGEE. This CDR3 contains 12 residues. The CDR3 protein is CASSVEAGELFF. DNA of the CDR3: TGTGCCAGCAGCGTAGAAGCCGGGGAGCTGTTTTTT.

This clone was recorded only once. The chain links TRBV2 to TRBJ2-2; 9 positions match TRBD1. With V trimmed by 6 bases and J by 6 bases, 8 bases remained unmatched. CDR3 size: 15 residues. Germline values: CDR1 SNHLY, CDR2 FYNNEI. CDR3 coding DNA: TGTGCCAGCAGCCGGCGGACAGGGGATCCCGGGGAGCTGTTTTTT. It is translated as CASSRRTGDPGELFF.

The chain employs TRBV9 and TRBJ2-7; possible D gene TRBD1, 5 bases. CDR1 is SGDLS, CDR2 YYNGEE, per germline. The CDR3 loop spans 14 amino acids. Trimming pared 3 bases from V and 3 bases from J, leaving 13 bases between. The CDR3 loop reads CASSADGHRYEQYF. DNA of the CDR3: TGTGCCAGCAGCGCCGACGGACATCGCTACGAGCAGTACTTC. Together with reference TRBV9 and TRBJ2-7, the CDR3 gives the full variable domain: DSGVTQTPKHLITATGQRVTLRCSPRSGDLSVYWYQQSLDQGLQFLIQYYNGEERAKGNILERFSAQQFPDLHSELNLSSLELGDSALYFCASSADGHRYEQYFGPGTRLTVT.

With regard to this clone: Other DNA sequences in the sample encode the same CDR3. The chain joins TRBV4-1 to TRBJ2-5; a possible D gene is TRBD2 (5 bases). There are 17 residues in the CDR3. Trimming cost V 0 bases and J 1 base, with 15 bases left between them. Germline values: CDR1 MGHRA, CDR2 YSYEKL. The CDR3 region is CASSQESGAVLQETQYF. DNA of the CDR3: TGCGCCAGCAGCCAAGAGAGCGGTGCGGTCCTCCAAGAGACCCAGTACTTC.

This clone was counted between two and nine times. The chain joins TRBV30 to TRBJ1-5; perhaps TRBD1 as D (5 bases). Between the trimmed V and J ends, which lost 2 bases and 3 bases, there was a span of 11 bases. Germline loops: CDR1 GTSNPN, CDR2 SVGIG (reference sequence). The CDR3 loop spans 14 amino acids. The CDR3 DNA reads as TGTGCCTGGAGTTTGGGGCTTTTCAATCAGCCCCAGCATTTT. Translation gives CAWSLGLFNQPQHF.

DNA of the CDR3: TGTGCCAGCAGCGCGAGGGTGATGGGCGCCGGGGAGCTGTTTTTT. This encodes CASSARVMGAGELFF. The rearrangement joins TRBV9 to TRBJ2-2, with D maybe TRBD2 (5 bases). Germline V gene lookup returns CDR1 SGDLS and CDR2 YYNGEE. Trimming stripped 3 bases from V and 6 bases from J, with 15 bases between. The length of the CDR3 is 15 residues.

The chain recombines TRBV11-2 with TRBJ2-3; D gene unclear. Germline V lookup: CDR1 SGHAT, CDR2 FQNNGV. V shed 5 bases and J shed 0 bases, with 12 bases lying between them. This CDR3 is 15 amino acids long. CDR3: CASSRKRASTDTQYF. The CDR3 DNA sequence: TGTGCCAGCAGCCGCAAGAGAGCTAGCACAGATACGCAGTATTTT.

The V and J genes are TRBV5-1 and TRBJ2-7; 7 bases map to TRBD2. The CDR3 covers 15 residues. CDR1 and CDR2 from the germline V gene are SGHRS and YFSETQ. J gave up 0 bases and V 0 bases, and 3 bases lay outside the gene matches. The CDR3 DNA reads as TGCGCCAGCAGCTTGGATGGCGGGAGCTCCTACGAGCAGTACTTC. Protein product: CASSLDGGSSYEQYF.

CDR3 loop: CASSGETGGNQPQHF. Written as DNA, the CDR3 is TGTGCCAGCAGTGGGGAGACAGGAGGGAATCAGCCCCAGCATTTT. This chain uses TRBV6-4 with TRBJ1-5, with D perhaps TRBD1 (6 bases). V was clipped by 4 bases and J by 4 bases, with 14 bases between them. CDR3 size: 15 residues. CDR1 is MRHNA, CDR2 SNTAGT, per germline.

The V call is TRBV7-8, the J call TRBJ1-2; D may be TRBD1 (6 bases). Trimming took off 5 bases at V and 8 bases at J, with 15 bases between the two ends. The CDR3 totals 13 residues. Germline V gene data show CDR1 as SGHVS and CDR2 as FQNEAQ. Written as DNA, the CDR3 is TGTGCCAGCAGCCTAGGGGGGGGAAGAGGCTACACCTTC. It codes for CASSLGGGRGYTF.

The table lists this clone with a few counts. The chain couples TRBV4-1 to TRBJ1-4; D is perhaps TRBD1 (6 bases). Germline loops: CDR1 MGHRA, CDR2 YSYEKL. Trimming left V 4 bases short and J 12 bases short, with 18 bases between. The CDR3 is 14 residues long. As DNA, the CDR3 is TGCGCCAGCAGCCTACGACAGGCCCAAGGGGAACTGTTTTTT. It specifies CASSLRQAQGELFF.

The chain recombines TRBV19 with TRBJ2-7; 10 positions match TRBD1. V gave up 5 bases and J gave up 5 bases; unmatched junction bases: 9. The CDR3 covers 15 residues. Germline CDR1 and CDR2: LNHDA and SQIVND (reference sequence). CDR3 residues: CASSSDRGKMDEQYF. The CDR3 bases are TGTGCCAGTAGTTCGGACAGGGGGAAGATGGACGAGCAGTACTTC.

The gene calls are TRBV19 and TRBJ1-2; perhaps TRBD1 as D (5 bases). The germline CDR1 and CDR2 sequences are LNHDA and SQIVND (reference sequence). The CDR3 loop spans 14 amino acids. The V end lost 6 bases, the J end lost 5 bases, and 16 bases lay between the germline ends. This chain's CDR3 is CASRLLTEMYGYTF. The CDR3 coding sequence is TGTGCCAGTAGACTTCTGACAGAGATGTATGGCTACACCTTC.